The T cell receptor beta chain under discussion was sequenced for a study of cytomegalovirus exposure and HLA in healthy donors. At the level of the study: Within an early data release were around 80 million unique TCRs drawn from HLA-typed donors.

Trimming stripped 4 bases from V and 4 bases from J, with 17 bases between. The V gene's germline CDR1 is SGHKS and CDR2 YYEKEE (reference sequence). The CDR3 is made up of 15 amino acids. With regard to this clone: The antigen is not known.

Broader study findings: CMV antigen specificity was confirmed in vitro for three CMV-associated chains.

The PCR employed 60 Vbeta primers together with 13 Jbeta primers. Original processing notes: Later, an analysis found 65 million to 85 million unique TCR beta chains, and about 9.9 million of these were shared. Method: immunoSEQ multiplex PCR; TCRdb's copy keeps in-frame clones and lacks some. V and J calls and clone size come straight from that table; D and trimming were deduced from the DNA. The table includes more than 150,000 clones, roughly 80% detected once. The V gene is TRBV5-5, the J gene TRBJ1-2; the D is unclear. The receptor was derived from a man aged 45-65 years in good health and CMV-seropositive. The specimen sequenced was PBMCs. CDR3 residues: CASSLGPHFPYGYTF. In DNA form, the CDR3 reads TGTGCCAGCAGCCTTGGCCCCCATTTCCCCTATGGCTACACCTTC.